These 27 T cell receptor beta chains originate from one sample sequenced in a study of response to subunit inactivated influenza vaccine. MiXCR, applied by TCRdb to the RT-PCR reads, yields one record per CDR3 protein. The table includes 500,000 or so distinct CDR3 sequences, approximately 16% detected once. This material consisted of CD4+ T cells sorted from PBMCs, taken less than 30 months after vaccination. The origin of the receptors is a man between 50 and 75 years old who received an inactivated influenza vaccine.

The chain carries TRBV19 and TRBJ1-4, with D tentatively TRBD1 (5 bases). Between the trimmed V and J ends, which lost 11 bases and 7 bases, there was a span of 11 bases. CDR1 and CDR2 (germline): LNHDA, SQIVND (reference sequence). The CDR3 extends over 11 amino acids. CDR3: CASRQGEKLFF. The CDR3 DNA follows: TGTGCCTCCCGTCAGGGTGAAAAACTGTTTTTT.

In its sample, this clonotype was seen a few times. The chain joins TRBV24-1 to TRBJ2-1, with D perhaps assigned TRBD1 or TRBD2 (6 bases each). The CDR3 covers 17 residues. Germline assignment: CDR1 KGHDR and CDR2 SFDVKD. The ends were cut back, 3 bases at V and 7 bases at J, with 21 bases in the middle. CDR3 nucleotides: TGTGCCACCAGTGATGAACAGGGAAGGGGGACTGGTAATGAGCAGTTCTTC. This encodes CATSDEQGRGTGNEQFF.

This clonotype turned up a few times. V and J are TRBV28 and TRBJ1-5, with a possible D match to TRBD1 (5 bases). The CDR3 has 15 residues. With 3 bases removed from V and 2 bases from J, the gap between germline ends came to 11 bases. Looked up from germline, CDR1 is MDHEN and CDR2 is SYDVKM. The DNA of the CDR3 is TGTGCCAGCAGTTTTTCAGGGAATGGCAATCAGCCCCAGCATTTT. Translated, it gives CASSFSGNGNQPQHF.

The rearrangement uses TRBV5-1 and TRBJ2-1; 15 nucleotides agree with TRBD2. This CDR3 is built from 18 residues. The J segment lost 6 bases and the V segment lost 5 bases, leaving 12 bases of the junction unmatched. CDR1 is SGHRS and CDR2 is YFSETQ in the germline V gene. CDR3 DNA: TGCGCCAGCAGGCCATGGACTAGCGGGAGGGCCAGGGGCAATGAGCAGTTCTTC. Protein: CASRPWTSGRARGNEQFF.

This clonotype turned up a few times. The J gene is TRBJ1-2, the V gene TRBV15; perhaps TRBD1 as D (5 bases). The germline V gene has CDR1 LNHNV and CDR2 YYDKDF (reference sequence). Trimming stripped 1 base from V and 0 bases from J, with 12 bases between. There are 16 residues in the CDR3. In nucleotides, the CDR3 is TGTGCCACCAGCAGAGTTCAGGGATTAGCTAACTATGGCTACACCTTC. Protein: CATSRVQGLANYGYTF.

CDR3 protein: CASGPGVNEQYF. The CDR3 DNA sequence: TGTGCCAGCGGCCCAGGGGTCAACGAGCAGTACTTC. This sequence joins TRBV6-1 and TRBJ2-7; perhaps TRBD1 as D (6 bases). CDR1 is MNHNS, CDR2 SASEGT, per germline. The CDR3 contains 12 residues. Between the trimmed V and J ends, which lost 8 bases and 5 bases, there was a span of 13 bases.

V gene TRBV12-3 or TRBV12-4 combines with J gene TRBJ1-4, with D uncertain. The V and J ends lost 10 bases and 5 bases respectively, with 14 bases between them. The CDR3 sequence is 13 residues long. CDR3 amino acids: CATRGRPNEKLFF. The CDR3 DNA is TGTGCCACCCGTGGGCGCCCGAATGAAAAACTGTTTTTT.

This clonotype was counted a few times. The V call is TRBV9, the J call TRBJ2-1, with D possibly matching TRBD2 (6 bases). V lost 4 bases, J lost 10 bases, and 18 bases lay in between. The germline V gene encodes CDR1 SGDLS and CDR2 YYNGEE. The CDR3 is 14 residues long. CDR3 sequence reads: CASSPHLSSGEQFF. The DNA for the CDR3 is TGTGCCAGCAGCCCCCATTTGAGTAGCGGCGAGCAGTTCTTC.

The table lists this clonotype with a few counts. The chain recombines TRBV2 with TRBJ2-7; TRBD1 aligns across 7 bases. The J segment lost 1 base and the V segment lost 5 bases, leaving 17 bases of the junction unmatched. Germline-derived CDR1 and CDR2 are SNHLY and FYNNEI. The CDR3 sequence is 18 residues long. CDR3 residues: CASSLRDRHSLGSYEQYF. CDR3 in DNA: TGTGCCAGCAGTCTTCGGGACAGACATTCACTTGGATCCTACGAGCAGTACTTC.

The table lists this clonotype with a few counts. The chain links TRBV12-3 or TRBV12-4 to TRBJ2-1, with 7 bases identical to TRBD1. The CDR3 consists of 16 residues. V was pared by 5 bases and J by 0 bases, with 7 bases of the junction left unmatched. CDR3 residues: CASSPQTGSSYNEQFF. DNA of the CDR3: TGTGCCAGCAGTCCTCAGACAGGGAGCTCCTACAATGAGCAGTTCTTC.

In this sample, this clonotype turned up a few times. This sequence joins TRBV29-1 and TRBJ2-2, with D hard to call. The CDR3 covers 12 residues. Germline V gene lookup returns CDR1 SQVTM and CDR2 ANQGSEA. Trimming took 3 bases from V and 2 from J, leaving 4 bases between them. The DNA of the CDR3 is TGCAGCGTTGAGATAAACACCGGGGAGCTGTTTTTT. Translated, it gives CSVEINTGELFF.

This clonotype was detected many times. The CDR3 sequence: CASSLVGATNTGELFF. In DNA form, the CDR3 reads TGCGCCAGCAGCTTGGTAGGGGCGACGAACACCGGGGAGCTGTTTTTT. The J gene is TRBJ2-2, the V gene TRBV5-1; D is perhaps TRBD1 (5 bases). Trimming left V 0 bases short and J 0 bases short, with 9 bases between. There are 16 residues in the CDR3. CDR1 is SGHRS, CDR2 YFSETQ, per germline. Looking up the rest from reference TRBV5-1 and TRBJ2-2 gives the full variable domain: KAGVTQTPRYLIKTRGQQVTLSCSPISGHRSVSWYQQTPGQGLQFLFEYFSETQRNKGNFPGRFSGRQFSNSRSEMNVSTLELGDSALYLCASSLVGATNTGELFFGEGSRLTVL.

The CDR3, as DNA: TGTGCCAGCAGCCACGGACGGAACACCGGGGAGCTGTTTTTT. Translation gives CASSHGRNTGELFF. The gene calls are TRBV3-1 and TRBJ2-2; D remains unclear. The ends were cut back, 3 bases at V and 1 base at J, with 6 bases in the middle. CDR3 length: 14 residues. Per the germline V gene, CDR1 is LGHDT and CDR2 is YNNKEL (reference sequence). Filled out from reference TRBV3-1 and TRBJ2-2, the complete variable domain reads DTAVSQTPKYLVTQMGNDKSIKCEQNLGHDTMYWYKQDSKKFLKIMFSYNNKELIINETVPNRFSPKSPDKAHLNLHINSLELGDSAVYFCASSHGRNTGELFFGEGSRLTVL.

CDR3 bases: TGTGCCAGCAGCTTAATAGACAGGTACCGCTCTGGGGCCAACGTCCTGACTTTC. This gives the protein CASSLIDRYRSGANVLTF. The chain carries TRBV7-3 and TRBJ2-6; maybe TRBD1 (6 bases). Trimming removed 1 base at V and 0 bases at J, with 13 bases between. Germline V gene lookup returns CDR1 SGHTA and CDR2 FQGTGA. The CDR3 extends over 18 amino acids.

This chain connects TRBV27 to TRBJ1-4; D gene uncertain. The CDR3 consists of 15 residues. The germline V and J ends were trimmed by 5 bases and 5 bases, with 15 bases remaining between them. CDR1 is MNHEY, CDR2 SMNVEV, per germline (reference sequence). CDR3 protein: CASSLFGGRNEKLFF. The CDR3 DNA sequence: TGTGCCAGCAGTCTTTTTGGAGGCCGGAATGAAAAACTGTTTTTT.

This clonotype was seen only a few times. V and J are TRBV3-1 and TRBJ2-1; 7 positions match TRBD2. J was trimmed by 6 bases and V by 5 bases; bases with no gene match: 4. There are 13 residues in the CDR3. Per the germline V gene, CDR1 is LGHDT and CDR2 is YNNKEL (reference sequence). As DNA, the CDR3 is TGTGCCAGCAGCACCCGGACTAGCAATGAGCAGTTCTTC. This codes for CASSTRTSNEQFF.

This clonotype was counted many times. This sequence joins TRBV7-2 and TRBJ2-3; 9 nucleotides agree with TRBD2. Trimming cost V 2 bases and J 0 bases; bases outside gene matches: 6. CDR1 and CDR2 (germline): SGHTA, FQGNSA. CDR3 length: 17 amino acids. This CDR3 reads CASSLRWTSDSTDTQYF. For the CDR3, the DNA is TGTGCCAGCAGCTTAAGATGGACTAGCGATAGCACAGATACGCAGTATTTT. The complete variable domain, with remaining parts taken from reference TRBV7-2 and TRBJ2-3, reads GAGVSQSPSNKVTEKGKDVELRCDPISGHTALYWYRQSLGQGLEFLIYFQGNSAPDKSGLPSDRFSAERTGGSVSTLTIQRTQQEDSAVYLCASSLRWTSDSTDTQYFGPGTRLTVL.

J is TRBJ2-3 and V is TRBV12-3 or TRBV12-4; D is tentatively TRBD1 or TRBD2 (5 bases each). This CDR3 is built from 11 residues. V lost 5 bases and J lost 9, with 9 bases in between. In nucleotides, the CDR3 is TGTGCCAGCAGTGGGGGATTGACGCAGTATTTT. Its protein product is CASSGGLTQYF.

This clonotype was counted between two and nine times. The CDR3 DNA is TGTGCCATCAGTGAGCGGGATAGGGCCCTCCACTTT. This sequence encodes CAISERDRALHF. The rearrangement joins TRBV10-3 to TRBJ1-6; unclear D gene. Trimming shortened V by 2 bases and J by 14 bases, and 10 bases separated the two germline ends. The CDR3 covers 12 residues. Germline loops: CDR1 ENHRY, CDR2 SYGVKD.

This clonotype was picked up a small number of times. The J gene is TRBJ2-6, the V gene TRBV12-3 or TRBV12-4; TRBD2 agrees at 7 bases. The CDR3 has 18 amino acids. J gave up 4 bases and V 6 bases, and 15 bases lay outside the gene matches. DNA for the CDR3: TGTGCCAGCAGCAACCTCGGCTCGGGGGGAATAGGGGCCAACGTCCTGACTTTC. This sequence encodes CASSNLGSGGIGANVLTF.

This clonotype was observed a handful of times. V gene TRBV5-1 combines with J gene TRBJ1-1; TRBD1 is a possible D gene (5 bases). The CDR3 sequence is 14 residues long. The germline V gene encodes CDR1 SGHRS and CDR2 YFSETQ. Trimming pared 4 bases from V and 2 bases from J, leaving 12 bases between. The CDR3: CASSRQSSNTEAFF. The CDR3 region has the DNA TGCGCCAGCAGCCGACAGTCAAGTAACACTGAAGCTTTCTTT.

V and J are TRBV2 and TRBJ2-1, with D tentatively TRBD1 or TRBD2 (5 bases each). Germline-derived CDR1 and CDR2 are SNHLY and FYNNEI. Trimming took off 3 bases at V and 6 bases at J, with 15 bases between the two ends. The CDR3 is 15 amino acids. The CDR3 DNA follows: TGTGCCAGCAGTGAGCTTGGGGTGGGACCCAATGAGCAGTTCTTC. Protein sequence: CASSELGVGPNEQFF.

CDR3 DNA: TGCGCCAGCAGCTTGGGCCCGTCCTATGGCTACACCTTC. This codes for CASSLGPSYGYTF. The genes are TRBV5-1 and TRBJ1-2; no clear D gene. From germline, CDR1 is SGHRS and CDR2 YFSETQ. The germline V and J ends were trimmed by 0 bases and 4 bases, with 7 bases remaining between them. CDR3 length: 13 residues.

This chain connects TRBV20-1 to TRBJ2-6; possible D gene TRBD1, 5 bases. The V gene's germline CDR1 is DFQATT and CDR2 SNEGSKA (reference sequence). This CDR3 comprises 15 residues. Trimming took 3 bases from V and 4 from J, leaving 13 bases between them. CDR3 sequence: CSASLQGTGANVLTF. Written as DNA, the CDR3 is TGCAGTGCTAGTCTTCAGGGCACCGGGGCCAACGTCCTGACTTTC.

The chain carries TRBV28 and TRBJ2-1; D is unclear. CDR1 and CDR2 from the germline V gene are MDHEN and SYDVKM. The germline V and J ends were trimmed by 5 bases and 12 bases, with 14 bases remaining between them. There are 12 residues in the CDR3. CDR3 residues: CASSHFPTGQFF. DNA of the CDR3: TGTGCCAGCAGTCACTTTCCCACTGGGCAGTTCTTC.

The chain carries TRBV27 and TRBJ1-5, with a weak D call TRBD1 (5 bases). This CDR3 spans 14 amino acids. Germline CDR1 is MNHEY and CDR2 is SMNVEV (reference sequence). Trimming removed 6 bases from V and 5 bases from J, with 14 bases in between. The CDR3 coding sequence is TGTGCCAGCAGGTCTGGAGGGACCCATCAGCCCCAGCATTTT. Protein sequence: CASRSGGTHQPQHF.

The table lists this clonotype with a few counts. The rearrangement links TRBV28 to TRBJ1-5; 9 bases align to TRBD1. This CDR3 is built from 15 residues. Germline V CDR1 and CDR2: MDHEN, SYDVKM. V lost 5 bases, J lost 11 bases, and 13 bases stayed unmatched. The CDR3 DNA sequence: TGTGCCAGCAGTGGGACAGGGACTATCTTTGGGGCCCAGCATTTT. This translates into CASSGTGTIFGAQHF.